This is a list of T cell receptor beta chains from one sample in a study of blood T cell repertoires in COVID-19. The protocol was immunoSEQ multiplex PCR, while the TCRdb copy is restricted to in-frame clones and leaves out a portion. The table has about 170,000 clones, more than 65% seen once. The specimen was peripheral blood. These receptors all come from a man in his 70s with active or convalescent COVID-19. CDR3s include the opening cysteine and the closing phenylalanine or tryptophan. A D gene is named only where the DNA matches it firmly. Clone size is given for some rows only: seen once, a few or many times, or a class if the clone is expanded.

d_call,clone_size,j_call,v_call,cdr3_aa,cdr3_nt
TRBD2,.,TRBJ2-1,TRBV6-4,CASRLAGGSYNEQFF,TGTGCCAGCAGACTAGCGGGGGGGTCCTACAATGAGCAGTTCTTC
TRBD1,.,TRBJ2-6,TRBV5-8,CASSFPTGGIGAGANVLTF,TGTGCCAGCAGCTTCCCGACAGGGGGCATCGGTGCTGGGGCCAACGTCCTGACTTTC
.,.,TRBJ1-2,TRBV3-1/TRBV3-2,CASSQTGTSYGYTF,TGTGCCAGCAGCCAAACCGGGACATCCTATGGCTACACCTTC
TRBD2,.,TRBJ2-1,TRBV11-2,CASSAQAGGLYNEQFF,TGTGCCAGCAGCGCCCAAGCGGGGGGCTTATACAATGAGCAGTTCTTC
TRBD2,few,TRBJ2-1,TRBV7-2,CASSGGLARNEQFF,TGTGCCAGCAGCGGGGGACTAGCTAGAAATGAGCAGTTCTTC
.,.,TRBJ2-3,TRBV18,CASSSGVNTDTQYF,TGTGCCAGCTCATCGGGGGTTAACACAGATACGCAGTATTTT
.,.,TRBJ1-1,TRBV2,CASSFQGFSTEAFF,TGTGCCAGCAGTTTCCAGGGGTTTAGCACTGAAGCTTTCTTT
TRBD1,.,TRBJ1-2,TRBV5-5,CASSLGTAVLGDGYTF,TGTGCCAGCAGCCTCGGGACAGCCGTACTAGGAGATGGCTACACCTTC
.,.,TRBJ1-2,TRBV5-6,CASSSTAGVFGYGYTF,TGTGCCAGCAGCTCTACCGCAGGGGTCTTTGGGTATGGCTACACCTTC
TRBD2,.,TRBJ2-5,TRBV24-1,CATSDPSGDQETQYF,TGTGCCACCAGTGACCCTAGCGGAGACCAAGAGACCCAGTACTTC
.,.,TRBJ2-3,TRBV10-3,CAIKAQGDADTQYF,TGTGCCATCAAGGCACAGGGCGACGCAGATACGCAGTATTTT
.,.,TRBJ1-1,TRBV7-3,CASSPMGGDTEAFF,TGTGCCAGCAGCCCAATGGGGGGGGACACTGAAGCTTTCTTT
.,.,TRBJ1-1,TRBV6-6,CASGQGTGTEAFF,TGTGCCAGCGGCCAGGGTACGGGCACTGAAGCTTTCTTT
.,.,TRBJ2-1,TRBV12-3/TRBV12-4,CASSTRLEQFF,TGTGCCAGCAGCACGAGGCTAGAGCAGTTCTTC
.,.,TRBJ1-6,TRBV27,CASSPRVGNSPLHF,TGTGCCAGCAGTCCCAGGGTGGGGAATTCACCCCTCCACTTT
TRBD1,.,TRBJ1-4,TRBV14,CASSRTAGTAHEKLFF,TGTGCCAGCAGCCGTACGGCCGGGACAGCCCATGAAAAACTGTTTTTT
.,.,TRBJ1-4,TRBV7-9,CASRTGQFNEKLFF,TGTGCCAGCAGAACAGGACAGTTTAATGAAAAACTGTTTTTT
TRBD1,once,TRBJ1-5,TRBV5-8,CASSLGTGREQPQHF,TGTGCCAGCAGCTTGGGGACAGGGAGGGAGCAGCCCCAGCATTTT
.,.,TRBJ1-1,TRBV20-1,CSARGSTEAFF,TGCAGTGCTAGGGGCTCCACTGAAGCTTTCTTT
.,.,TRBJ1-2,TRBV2,CASSEGVTGIYGYTF,TGTGCCAGCAGTGAAGGGGTAACAGGGATCTATGGCTACACCTTC
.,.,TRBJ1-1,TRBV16,CASSQWRPDEAFF,TGTGCCAGCAGCCAATGGAGGCCAGACGAAGCTTTCTTT
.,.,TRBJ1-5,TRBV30,CAWTTGQNQPQHF,TGTGCCTGGACTACAGGGCAGAATCAGCCCCAGCATTTT
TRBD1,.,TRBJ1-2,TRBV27,CASSLDREAPGGYTF,TGTGCCAGCAGTTTGGACAGGGAAGCCCCTGGAGGCTACACCTTC
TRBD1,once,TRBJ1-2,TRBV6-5,CASSKQGADYGYTF,TGTGCCAGCAGTAAACAGGGGGCGGACTATGGCTACACCTTC
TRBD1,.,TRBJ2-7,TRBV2,CASSPGPGGYEQYF,TGTGCCAGCAGCCCCGGGCCAGGGGGTTACGAGCAGTACTTC
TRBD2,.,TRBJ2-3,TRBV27,CASRPGTRVGGSTDTQYF,TGTGCCAGCAGGCCCGGGACTAGAGTGGGGGGGAGCACAGATACGCAGTATTTT
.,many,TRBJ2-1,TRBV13,CASSTDPPGYNEQFF,TGTGCCAGCAGCACGGACCCCCCGGGATACAATGAGCAGTTCTTC
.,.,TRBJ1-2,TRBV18,CASSEQGVGGYTF,TGTGCCAGCTCAGAACAGGGTGTCGGTGGCTACACCTTC
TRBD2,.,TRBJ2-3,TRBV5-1,CASSRGGGADTQYF,TGCGCCAGCAGCCGCGGGGGTGGGGCAGATACGCAGTATTTT
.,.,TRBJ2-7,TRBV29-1,CSVEVTAYEQYF,TGCAGCGTTGAAGTAACAGCTTACGAGCAGTACTTC
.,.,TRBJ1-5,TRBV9,CASSAGTGLNQPQHF,TGTGCCAGCAGCGCCGGAACAGGATTAAATCAGCCCCAGCATTTT
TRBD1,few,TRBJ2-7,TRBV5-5,CASSLDDRVVEQYF,TGTGCCAGCAGCTTGGATGACAGGGTTGTCGAGCAGTACTTC
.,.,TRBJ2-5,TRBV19,CASSISTELIQETQYF,TGTGCCAGTAGTATTTCGACAGAATTAATCCAAGAGACCCAGTACTTC
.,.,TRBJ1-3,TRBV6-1,CASSASGAAGGNTIYF,TGTGCCAGCAGTGCCTCAGGGGCCGCTGGGGGAAACACCATATATTTT
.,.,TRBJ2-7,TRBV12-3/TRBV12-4,CASSLAALLEQYF,TGTGCCAGCAGTTTAGCCGCGTTGCTCGAGCAGTACTTC
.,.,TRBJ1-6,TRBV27,CASSFRSRGLGSPLHF,TGTGCCAGCAGTTTTCGCTCGCGGGGGCTAGGTTCACCCCTCCACTTT
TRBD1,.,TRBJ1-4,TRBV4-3,CASSQDYQQGVRKLFF,TGCGCCAGCAGCCAAGATTATCAACAGGGGGTACGAAAACTGTTTTTT
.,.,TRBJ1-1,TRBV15,CATSRDRFDYTEAFF,TGTGCCACCAGCAGGGACAGATTTGATTACACTGAAGCTTTCTTT
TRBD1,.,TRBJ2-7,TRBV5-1,CASSSHRQGYEQYF,TGCGCCAGCAGCTCCCACCGACAGGGCTACGAGCAGTACTTC
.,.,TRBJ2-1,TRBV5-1,CASSYLAGSYNEQFF,TGCGCCAGCAGCTACTTGGCGGGGTCCTACAATGAGCAGTTCTTC
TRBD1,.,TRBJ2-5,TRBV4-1,CASSQQTGNQETQYF,TGCGCCAGCAGCCAACAGACAGGGAACCAAGAGACCCAGTACTTC
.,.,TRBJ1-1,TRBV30,CAWTAWEMNTEAFF,TGTGCCTGGACAGCCTGGGAGATGAACACTGAAGCTTTCTTT
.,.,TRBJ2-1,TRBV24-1,CATGGGWKGNEQFF,TGTGCCACCGGGGGAGGATGGAAAGGAAATGAGCAGTTCTTC
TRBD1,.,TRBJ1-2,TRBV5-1,CASRGQGADSREVKYGYTF,TGCGCCAGCAGGGGACAGGGGGCGGATTCGCGAGAGGTGAAGTATGGCTACACCTTC
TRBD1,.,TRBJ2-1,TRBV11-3,CASSKGQSSYNEQFF,TGTGCCAGCAGCAAGGGACAGAGCTCCTACAATGAGCAGTTCTTC